This record concerns one T cell receptor (beta chain) sequence. This specimen comes from a study of blood T cell repertoires in COVID-19. The method was immunoSEQ multiplex PCR; TCRdb's version includes in-frame clones alone and lacks a portion of them. The data hold 250,000 to 300,000 clones, with 80% to 90% observed a single time. The J segment lost 3 bases and the V segment lost 4 bases, leaving 4 bases of the junction unmatched. CDR3 length: 15 amino acids. CDR1 is MGHRA, CDR2 YSYEKL, per germline. The TCR sequence derives from a man younger than 35 who had recovered from COVID-19. The sequencing input was PBMCs or T cells enriched from blood (not recorded which). V usage is TRBV4-1 and J usage is TRBJ2-2; 8 bases match TRBD2. The CDR3 here is CASSPSGGYTGELFF. The DNA for the CDR3 is TGCGCCAGCAGCCCCAGCGGGGGCTACACCGGGGAGCTGTTTTTT.